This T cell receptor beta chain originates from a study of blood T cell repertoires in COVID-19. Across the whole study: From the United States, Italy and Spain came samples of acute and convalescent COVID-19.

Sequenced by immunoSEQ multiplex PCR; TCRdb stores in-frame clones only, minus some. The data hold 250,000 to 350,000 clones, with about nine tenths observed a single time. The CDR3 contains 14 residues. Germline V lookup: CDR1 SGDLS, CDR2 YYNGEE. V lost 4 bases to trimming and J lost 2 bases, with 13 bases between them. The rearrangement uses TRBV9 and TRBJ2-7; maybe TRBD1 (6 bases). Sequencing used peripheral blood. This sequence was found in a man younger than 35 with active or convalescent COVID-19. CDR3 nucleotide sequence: TGTGCCAGCAGCCCCCGGGACATAACCTACGAGCAGTACTTC. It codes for CASSPRDITYEQYF. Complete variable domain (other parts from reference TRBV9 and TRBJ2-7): DSGVTQTPKHLITATGQRVTLRCSPRSGDLSVYWYQQSLDQGLQFLIQYYNGEERAKGNILERFSAQQFPDLHSELNLSSLELGDSALYFCASSPRDITYEQYFGPGTRLTVT.